This T cell receptor beta chain is drawn from a study of T cell changes during pregnancy in multiple sclerosis. J lost 4 bases, V lost 5 bases, and 6 bases had no gene match. Per the germline V gene, CDR1 is LNHDA and CDR2 is SQIVND (reference sequence). The CDR3 contains 14 residues. Measured with immunoSEQ multiplex PCR; TCRdb has only the in-frame clones, and not every one. The sample lists some 130,000 clones; roughly 95% were seen once. The starting material was peripheral blood, obtained after pregnancy. The sequence derives from a female donor with multiple sclerosis, enrolled in a pregnancy study. J is TRBJ2-5 and V is TRBV19, with 8 nucleotides matching TRBD1. The CDR3 loop reads CASSGQGAGETQYF. Written as DNA, the CDR3 is TGTGCCAGTAGTGGCCAGGGGGCTGGAGAGACCCAGTACTTC.